This T cell receptor (beta chain) stems from a study of blood T cell repertoires in COVID-19 (TCRdb year 2020). For the wider study: Collaborator samples came from the United States, Italy and Spain and covered acute and convalescent phases of COVID-19. Where available, HLA class I and class II types were taken from metadata supplied by the sample provider and were not determined by assay-based typing. Samples came from the ongoing ImmuneRACE study (first 160 participants) plus 1,254 subjects from 6 global collaborators. Sample metadata almost always included a de-identified subject ID, COVID-19 status, age in years and sex. Subjects who had been exposed to COVID-19, were actively infected with it, or had recovered from it provided the deeply sampled blood TCRbeta repertoires that made up the dataset. The material from the prospective study consisted of cDNA or gDNA derived from T cells, B-cell-depleted T cells, or PBMCs. The repertoires were made available in a free public database intended to serve as a resource for research on the immune response to SARS-CoV-2.

Note on this clone: Its specific antigen is unknown. Within one base of it there is no much larger clone, and no base qualities were kept.

TCRbeta CDR3 regions were amplified from genomic DNA by means of the immunoSEQ Assay, a bias-controlled multiplex PCR. In the paper's pipeline: Nucleated cell counts per sample were estimated from amplification of reference gene primers within the assay. Sequence reads were collapsed and filtered to measure the absolute abundance of every unique TCRbeta CDR3 rearrangement. For each sample, productive Simpson clonality was calculated as the square root of Simpson's diversity index over productive rearrangements. TCRdb took over this immuneACCESS table, retaining in-frame rearrangements with V and J assigned. Such tables are incomplete; in checked studies, under half of the missing clones stem from an unresolved V gene, and the remainder is unexplained. For V, J and clone size, that table is used; D and trimming come from the DNA. This sample holds around 26,000 clones; less than 90% were observed only once. The top ten clonotypes cover less than 5.5% of the sample.

Each collaborating institution followed its own protocols to collect whole blood in K2EDTA tubes. For TCRbeta analysis, collaborators shipped samples as frozen whole blood, isolated PBMCs, or DNA extracted from either of those sample types. Broad study findings and their caveats: Clinical and demographic metadata were provided uncurated, with the amount varying by source and participant.

Cut back by 5 bases and 6 bases, the V and J ends lie 11 bases apart. The CDR3 runs 12 residues from the cysteine to the phenylalanine. CDR3 DNA only is kept here, 36 bases in frame from base 1. The germline V gene encodes CDR1 MDHEN and CDR2 SYDVKM. The TCR comes from a man aged 65 to 85 with active COVID-19. The sample taken for sequencing was peripheral blood. The rearrangement combines TRBV28 with TRBJ2-7; tentative D gene TRBD2, with 6 bases matching. The CDR3 corresponds to CASSPGSFEQYF. The bases read TGTGCCAGCAGTCCCGGGAGTTTCGAGCAGTACTTC.